This paragraph covers one T cell receptor (beta chain) sequence. Antigen specificity is unknown. The time point was: blood 4 weeks post-SBRT, at nephrectomy. Stated treatment: 15 Gy SBRT to primary tumor, nephrectomy 4 weeks later. The patient's renal cell carcinoma had clear cell pathology. The record originates from a study of radiation and T cells in renal cell carcinoma. J lost 6 bases, V lost 5 bases, and 8 bases had no gene match. The germline V gene encodes CDR1 SGHVS and CDR2 FQNEAQ. The CDR3 loop spans 14 amino acids. The protocol was immunoSEQ multiplex PCR, while the TCRdb copy is restricted to in-frame clones and leaves out a portion. Of roughly 170,000 clones in the sample, 88% were seen once. Whole-study findings and limits: Top tumor clonotypes rose in blood 2 weeks post-radiation, then contracted. Pretreatment tumor biopsies were lacking, so baseline clonotypes are unknown.

Sequenced material: blood, taken from a patient whose treatment included radiotherapy and nephrectomy. This clonotype was sampled from a woman aged 50 to 65 with renal cell carcinoma. The chain has TRBV7-8 and TRBJ1-2; 8 bases align to TRBD1. The CDR3 bases are TGTGCCAGCAGCCCAAGGACAGGGTGGAATGGCTACACCTTC. It specifies CASSPRTGWNGYTF. The variable domain in full, with the rest retrieved from reference TRBV7-8 and TRBJ1-2, is GAGVSQSPRYKVAKRGQDVALRCDPISGHVSLFWYQQALGQGPEFLTYFQNEAQLDKSGLPSDRFFAERPEGSVSTLKIQRTQQEDSAVYLCASSPRTGWNGYTFGSGTRLTVV.